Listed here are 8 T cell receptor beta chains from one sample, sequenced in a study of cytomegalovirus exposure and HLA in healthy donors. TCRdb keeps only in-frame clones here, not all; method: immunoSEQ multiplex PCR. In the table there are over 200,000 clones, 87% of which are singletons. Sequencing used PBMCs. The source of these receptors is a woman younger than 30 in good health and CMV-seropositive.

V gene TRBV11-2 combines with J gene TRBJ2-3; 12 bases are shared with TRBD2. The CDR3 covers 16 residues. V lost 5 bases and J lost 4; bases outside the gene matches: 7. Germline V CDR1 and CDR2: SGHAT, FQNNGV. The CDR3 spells CASSLLAGGRSDTQYF. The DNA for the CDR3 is TGTGCCAGCAGCCTCCTAGCGGGAGGGAGGTCAGATACGCAGTATTTT. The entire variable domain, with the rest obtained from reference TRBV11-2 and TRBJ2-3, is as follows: EAGVAQSPRYKIIEKRQSVAFWCNPISGHATLYWYQQILGQGPKLLIQFQNNGVVDDSQLPKDRFSAERLKGVDSTLKIQPAKLEDSAVYLCASSLLAGGRSDTQYFGPGTRLTVL.

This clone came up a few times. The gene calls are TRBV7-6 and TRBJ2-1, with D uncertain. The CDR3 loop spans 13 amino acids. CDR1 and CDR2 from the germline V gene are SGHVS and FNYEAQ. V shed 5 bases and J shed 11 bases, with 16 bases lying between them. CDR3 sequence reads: CASSIDKYTKQFF. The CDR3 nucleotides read TGTGCCAGCAGCATCGACAAATACACCAAGCAGTTCTTC.

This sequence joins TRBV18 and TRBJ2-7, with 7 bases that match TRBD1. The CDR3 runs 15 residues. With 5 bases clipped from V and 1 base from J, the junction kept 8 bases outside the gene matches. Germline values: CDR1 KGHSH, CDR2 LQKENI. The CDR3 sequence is CASSNDRVISYEQYF. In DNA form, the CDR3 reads TGTGCCAGCTCAAACGACAGGGTGATATCCTACGAGCAGTACTTC.

The CDR3 region is CASSLGGFSLRERDEQYF. The CDR3 DNA reads as TGTGCCAGCAGCTTGGGGGGATTTAGTTTACGGGAGCGGGACGAGCAGTACTTC. The chain combines TRBV5-4 with TRBJ2-7; a weak D match, TRBD2 (6 bases). The CDR3 loop spans 18 amino acids. V lost 0 bases, J lost 5 bases, and 24 bases lay in between. From germline, CDR1 is SGHNT and CDR2 YYREEE (reference sequence).

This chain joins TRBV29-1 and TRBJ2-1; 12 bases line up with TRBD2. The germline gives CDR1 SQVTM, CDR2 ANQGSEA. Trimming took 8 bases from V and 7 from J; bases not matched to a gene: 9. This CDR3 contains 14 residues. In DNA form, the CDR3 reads TGCAGCTCCCGAGGACTAGCGGGACCGAATGAGCAGTTCTTC. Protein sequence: CSSRGLAGPNEQFF.

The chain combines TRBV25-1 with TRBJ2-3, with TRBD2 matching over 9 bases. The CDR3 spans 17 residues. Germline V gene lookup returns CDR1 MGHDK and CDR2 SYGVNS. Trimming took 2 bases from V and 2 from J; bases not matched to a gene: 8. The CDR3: CASSEERREGNTDTQYF. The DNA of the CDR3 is TGTGCCAGCAGTGAAGAAAGGCGGGAGGGGAACACAGATACGCAGTATTTT.

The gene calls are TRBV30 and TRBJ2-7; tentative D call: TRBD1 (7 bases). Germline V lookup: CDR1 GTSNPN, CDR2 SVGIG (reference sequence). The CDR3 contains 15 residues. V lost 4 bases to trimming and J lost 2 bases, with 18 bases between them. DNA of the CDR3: TGTGCCTGGAACAGGGGTAGCGGTATTCCCTACGAGCAGTACTTC. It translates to CAWNRGSGIPYEQYF.

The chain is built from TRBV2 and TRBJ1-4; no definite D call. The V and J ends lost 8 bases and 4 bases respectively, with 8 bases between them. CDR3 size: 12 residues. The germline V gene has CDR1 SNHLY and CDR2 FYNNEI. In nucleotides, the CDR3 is TGTGCCAGCGAACGGTATAATGAAAAACTGTTTTTT. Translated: CASERYNEKLFF.